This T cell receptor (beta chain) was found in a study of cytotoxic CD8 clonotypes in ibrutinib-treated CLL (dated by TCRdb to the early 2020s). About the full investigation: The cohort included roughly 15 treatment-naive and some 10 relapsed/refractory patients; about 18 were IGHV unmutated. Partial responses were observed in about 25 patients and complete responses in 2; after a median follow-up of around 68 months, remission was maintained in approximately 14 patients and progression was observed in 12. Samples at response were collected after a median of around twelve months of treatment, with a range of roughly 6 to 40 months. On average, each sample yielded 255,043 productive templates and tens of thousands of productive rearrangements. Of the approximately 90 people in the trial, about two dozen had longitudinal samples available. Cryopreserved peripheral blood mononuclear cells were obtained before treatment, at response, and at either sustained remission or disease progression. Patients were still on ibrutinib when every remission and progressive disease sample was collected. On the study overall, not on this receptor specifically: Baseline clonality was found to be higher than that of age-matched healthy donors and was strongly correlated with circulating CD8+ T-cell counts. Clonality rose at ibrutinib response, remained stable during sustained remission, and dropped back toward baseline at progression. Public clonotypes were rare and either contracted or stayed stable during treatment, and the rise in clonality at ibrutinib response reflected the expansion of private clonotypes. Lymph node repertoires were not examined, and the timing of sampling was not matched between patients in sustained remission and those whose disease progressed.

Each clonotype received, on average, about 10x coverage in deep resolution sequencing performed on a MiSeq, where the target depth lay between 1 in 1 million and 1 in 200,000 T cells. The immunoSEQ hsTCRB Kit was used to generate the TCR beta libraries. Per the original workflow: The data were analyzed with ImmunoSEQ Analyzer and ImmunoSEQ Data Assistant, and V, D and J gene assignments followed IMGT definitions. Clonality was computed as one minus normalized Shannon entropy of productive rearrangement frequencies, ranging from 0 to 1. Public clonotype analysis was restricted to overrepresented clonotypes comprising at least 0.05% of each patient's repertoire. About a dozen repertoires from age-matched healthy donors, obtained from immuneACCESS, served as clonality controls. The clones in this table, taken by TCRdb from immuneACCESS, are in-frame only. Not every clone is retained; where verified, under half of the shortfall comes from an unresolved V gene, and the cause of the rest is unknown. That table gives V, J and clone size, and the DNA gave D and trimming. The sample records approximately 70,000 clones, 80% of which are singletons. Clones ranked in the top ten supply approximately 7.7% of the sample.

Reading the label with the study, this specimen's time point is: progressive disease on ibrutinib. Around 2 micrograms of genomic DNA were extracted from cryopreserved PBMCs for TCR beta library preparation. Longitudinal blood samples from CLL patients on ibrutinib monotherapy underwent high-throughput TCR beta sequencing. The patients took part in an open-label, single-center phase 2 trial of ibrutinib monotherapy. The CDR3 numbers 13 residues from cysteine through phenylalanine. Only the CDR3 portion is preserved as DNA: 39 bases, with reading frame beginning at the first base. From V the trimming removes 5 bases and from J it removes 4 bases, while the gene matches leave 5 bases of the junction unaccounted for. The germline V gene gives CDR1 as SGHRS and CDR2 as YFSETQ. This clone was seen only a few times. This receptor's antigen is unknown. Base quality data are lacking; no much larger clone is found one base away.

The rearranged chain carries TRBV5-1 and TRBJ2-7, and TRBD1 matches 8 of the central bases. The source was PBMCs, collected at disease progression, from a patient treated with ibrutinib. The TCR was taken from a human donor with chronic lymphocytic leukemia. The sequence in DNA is TGCGCCAGCAGGATAGGACAGGGTTACGAGCAGTACTTC. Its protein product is CASRIGQGYEQYF.